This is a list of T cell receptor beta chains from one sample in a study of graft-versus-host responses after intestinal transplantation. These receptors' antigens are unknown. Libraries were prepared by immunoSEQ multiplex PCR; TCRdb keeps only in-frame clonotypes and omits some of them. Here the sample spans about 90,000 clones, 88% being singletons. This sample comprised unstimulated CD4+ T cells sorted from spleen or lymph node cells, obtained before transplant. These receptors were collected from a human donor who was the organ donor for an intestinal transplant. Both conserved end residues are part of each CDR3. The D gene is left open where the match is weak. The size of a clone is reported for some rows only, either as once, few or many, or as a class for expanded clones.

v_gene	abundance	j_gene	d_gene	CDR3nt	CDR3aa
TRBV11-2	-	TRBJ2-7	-	TGTGCCAGCAGCTTAGCCTCGGGGGGCAGGTACGAGCAGTACTTC	CASSLASGGRYEQYF
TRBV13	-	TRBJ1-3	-	TGTGCCGTCAAATCTGGAAACACCATATATTTT	CAVKSGNTIYF
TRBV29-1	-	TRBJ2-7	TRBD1	TGCAGCGACAGAACCGGGACAGGGGGGGACGAGCAGTACTTC	CSDRTGTGGDEQYF
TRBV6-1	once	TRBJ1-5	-	TGTGCCAGCAGTGGCCAGATTAATCAGCCCCAGCATTTT	CASSGQINQPQHF
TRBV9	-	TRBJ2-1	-	TGTGCCAGCAGCGGTGCAGGCTCCTCCTACAATGAGCAGTTCTTC	CASSGAGSSYNEQFF
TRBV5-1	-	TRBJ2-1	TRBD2	TGCGCCAGCAGCTCTGGGACTAGCGGGTACAATGAGCAGTTCTTC	CASSSGTSGYNEQFF
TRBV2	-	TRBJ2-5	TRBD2	TGTGCCAGCAGCAGGACTAGCGGGAGTGGTAAGACCCAGTACTTC	CASSRTSGSGKTQYF
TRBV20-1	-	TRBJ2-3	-	TGCAGTGCTAGACTAGCGGATACGCAGTATTTT	CSARLADTQYF
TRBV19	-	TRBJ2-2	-	TGTGCCAGTAGTATAGGGGCGGGGAGGAACACCGGGGAGCTGTTTTTT	CASSIGAGRNTGELFF
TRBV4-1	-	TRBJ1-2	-	TGCGCCAGCAGCCAAGGGGTACAGGGCACATATGGCTACACCTTC	CASSQGVQGTYGYTF
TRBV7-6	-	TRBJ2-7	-	TGTGCCAGCAGCTTAGGAGGTGGAGCCTACGAGCAGTACTTC	CASSLGGGAYEQYF
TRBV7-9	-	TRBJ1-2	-	TGTGCCAGCAGCTTAGTGGGGCGCGGCTACACCTTC	CASSLVGRGYTF
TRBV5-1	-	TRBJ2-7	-	TGCGCCAGCGCGTTGGACAGAGCCTACGAGCAGTACTTC	CASALDRAYEQYF
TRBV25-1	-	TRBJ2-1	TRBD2	TGTGCCAGCAGACTAGCGGGGGGGAATGAGCAGTTCTTC	CASRLAGGNEQFF
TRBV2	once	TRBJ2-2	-	TGTGCCAGCAGTGAAGCGAGAGAGGGGGAGCTGTTTTTT	CASSEAREGELFF
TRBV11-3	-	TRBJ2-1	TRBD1	TGTGCCAGCAGCTACAGGGGCAGTGGCAATGAGCAGTTCTTC	CASSYRGSGNEQFF
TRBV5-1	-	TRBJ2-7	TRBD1	TGCGCCAGCAGCTTCGGACAGGGCAACGAGCAGTACTTC	CASSFGQGNEQYF
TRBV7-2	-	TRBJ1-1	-	TGTGCCAGCAGTTCTAACGCCGGGGGGCTCGAAGCTTTCTTT	CASSSNAGGLEAFF
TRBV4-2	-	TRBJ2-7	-	TGTGCCAGCAGCCAAGAGGCAGGCTCCTACGAGCAGTACTTC	CASSQEAGSYEQYF
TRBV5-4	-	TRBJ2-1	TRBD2	TGTGCCAGCAGCTTGGACGGGGGGGCCGCTGGAACCTACAATGAGCAGTTCTTC	CASSLDGGAAGTYNEQFF
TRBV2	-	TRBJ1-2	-	TGTGCCAGCAGCGGGGGGGCAGGGCAAGGCTACACCTTC	CASSGGAGQGYTF
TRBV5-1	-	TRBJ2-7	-	TGCGCCAGCAGCTTCTCAGGGGCACCCTACGAGCAGTACTTC	CASSFSGAPYEQYF
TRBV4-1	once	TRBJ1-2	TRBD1	TGCGCCAGTAAATCCCCGGGACAGGGAGCCAACTATGGCTACACCTTC	CASKSPGQGANYGYTF
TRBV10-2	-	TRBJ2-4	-	TGCGCCAGCAGTGAGTCAAGACCTGGACAAATTCAGTACTTC	CASSESRPGQIQYF
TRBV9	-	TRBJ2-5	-	TGTGCCAGCAGCGGAACCGGTGAGACCCAGTACTTC	CASSGTGETQYF
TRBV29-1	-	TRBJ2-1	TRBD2	TGCAGCGCCTCTCCGAAGCGGGGCTCCTACAATGAGCAGTTCTTC	CSASPKRGSYNEQFF
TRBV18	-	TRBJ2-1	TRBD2	TGTGCCAGCTCACCACAAGGGACTAGCGGGGGAAATGAGCAGTTCTTC	CASSPQGTSGGNEQFF
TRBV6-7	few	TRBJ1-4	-	TGTGCCAGCAGTCTCCCCGTCCCGGGGGGAGAAAAACTGTTTTTT	CASSLPVPGGEKLFF
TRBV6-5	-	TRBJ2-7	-	TGTGCCCGAGTCGCCCAAGCTAATTACGAGCAGTACTTC	CARVAQANYEQYF
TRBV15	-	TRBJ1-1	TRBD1	TGTGCCACCACCATAACTAGGACAGGGAACACTGAAGCTTTCTTT	CATTITRTGNTEAFF
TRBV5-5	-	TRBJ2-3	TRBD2	TGTGCCAGCAGTCGACCCGGGACTAGCGGGGGGCGAGATACGCAGTATTTT	CASSRPGTSGGRDTQYF
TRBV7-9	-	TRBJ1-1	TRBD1	TGTGCCAGCAGCGAGAGGAGGGGGCTAGCTGAAGCTTTCTTT	CASSERRGLAEAFF
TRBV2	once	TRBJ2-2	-	TGTGCCAGTACGACGCGACGGGACACCGGGGAGCTGTTTTTT	CASTTRRDTGELFF
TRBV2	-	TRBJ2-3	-	TGTGCCAGCAGTTACGAGCGGGATACGCAGTATTTT	CASSYERDTQYF
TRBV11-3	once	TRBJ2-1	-	TGTGCCAGCAGCGTGGGCCTTATTCGTAACAATGAGCAGTTCTTC	CASSVGLIRNNEQFF
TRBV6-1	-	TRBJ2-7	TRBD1	TGTGCCAGCAGAGCGACAGGGGGTTCCTACGAGCAGTACTTC	CASRATGGSYEQYF
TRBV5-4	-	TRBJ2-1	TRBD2	TGTGCCAGCAGCTTGGCAGCGGGGGGGTACAATGAGCAGTTCTTC	CASSLAAGGYNEQFF
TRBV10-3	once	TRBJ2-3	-	TGTGCCATCAGTGAAGGCAGCGGCAAGGCAGGAGATACGCAGTATTTT	CAISEGSGKAGDTQYF
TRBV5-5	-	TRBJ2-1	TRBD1	TGTGCCAGCAGCCGCTACAGGGGGATGGTCCCCTACAATGAGCAGTTCTTC	CASSRYRGMVPYNEQFF
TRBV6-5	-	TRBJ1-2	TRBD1	TGTGCCAGCAGTAGACAGGGCTTTGGCTACACCTTC	CASSRQGFGYTF
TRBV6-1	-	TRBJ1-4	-	TGTGCCAGTTACAGGGATGAAAAACTGTTTTTT	CASYRDEKLFF
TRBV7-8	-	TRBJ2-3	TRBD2	TGTGCCAGCAGCTTAGGCCTAGCGGGGGGCACAGATACGCAGTATTTT	CASSLGLAGGTDTQYF